The 26 T cell receptor beta chains presented below share a single source sample, sequenced in a study of blood T cell repertoires in COVID-19. Here immunoSEQ multiplex PCR was the method, and the copy in TCRdb shows in-frame clones only, minus some. The profile shows 350,000 to 400,000 clones, approximately 90% of them singletons. Sample: PBMCs or T cells enriched from blood (not recorded which). The receptors were sampled from a woman aged 18-29 years who had recovered from COVID-19.

V usage is TRBV3-1 (or the pseudogene TRBV3-2) and J usage is TRBJ1-1; D is possibly TRBD1 (5 bases). The V end lost 4 bases, the J end lost 5 bases, and 14 bases lay between the germline ends. There are 14 residues in the CDR3. Germline V gene data show CDR1 as LGHDT and CDR2 as YNNKEL (reference sequence). The chain's CDR3 is CASSPMKRGTEAFF. In DNA, the CDR3 is TGTGCCAGCAGCCCTATGAAACGGGGGACTGAAGCTTTCTTT.

The genes are TRBV19 and TRBJ1-2; 9 positions match TRBD1. This CDR3 contains 17 residues. Germline V gene sequence: CDR1 LNHDA, CDR2 SQIVND (reference sequence). V dropped 4 bases and J dropped 4; count of bases not matched to a gene: 13. The CDR3, as DNA: TGTGCCAGTAGTACCAGGGACAGGGTAGGCCCTGTCTATGGCTACACCTTC. Protein sequence: CASSTRDRVGPVYGYTF.

This sequence joins TRBV5-1 and TRBJ2-5; TRBD1 matches at 10 bases. Germline V gives CDR1 SGHRS, CDR2 YFSETQ. The CDR3 runs 14 residues. V was clipped by 3 bases and J by 6 bases; unmatched bases: 5. CDR3 loop: CASSSGTGVKTQYF. The CDR3 DNA is TGCGCCAGCAGCTCAGGGACAGGGGTGAAGACCCAGTACTTC.

The CDR3 here is CATFPGEGEQFF. The CDR3 DNA is TGCGCCACCTTCCCGGGTGAGGGTGAGCAGTTCTTC. The V gene is TRBV10-2, the J gene TRBJ2-1; a weak D match, TRBD2 (5 bases). The CDR3 has 12 residues. CDR1 and CDR2 from the germline V gene are WSHSY and SAAADI. The ends were cut back, 10 bases at V and 9 bases at J, with 16 bases in the middle.

The CDR3 DNA sequence: TGTGCCAGCAGCGTAGATGGCGGCGGGGAGCTGTTTTTT. This translates into CASSVDGGGELFF. The rearrangement links TRBV9 to TRBJ2-2; D is undetermined. CDR3 length: 13 residues. V lost 0 bases, J lost 7 bases, and 7 bases lay in between. Germline CDR1 and CDR2: SGDLS and YYNGEE.

This chain uses TRBV7-2 with TRBJ1-3, with 9 bases that match TRBD1. J was trimmed by 0 bases and V by 4 bases; bases with no gene match: 7. The CDR3 extends over 17 amino acids. Per the germline V gene, CDR1 is SGHTA and CDR2 is FQGNSA. The CDR3 sequence: CASSSWRTGVSGNTIYF. The CDR3 DNA is TGTGCCAGCAGCTCCTGGAGGACAGGGGTCTCTGGAAACACCATATATTTT.

V is TRBV10-3 and J is TRBJ2-2, with D perhaps matching TRBD1 (6 bases). V gave up 0 bases and J gave up 1 base, with 9 bases separating them. Per the germline V gene, CDR1 is ENHRY and CDR2 is SYGVKD. This CDR3 has 16 amino acids. The CDR3 region is CAISESDSVNTGELFF. As DNA, the CDR3 is TGTGCCATCAGTGAGTCGGACAGTGTGAACACCGGGGAGCTGTTTTTT.

This clone occurred a few times. The chain couples TRBV27 to TRBJ2-7, with D possibly being TRBD2 (6 bases). The ends were cut back, 4 bases at V and 1 base at J, with 14 bases in the middle. Germline V lookup: CDR1 MNHEY, CDR2 SMNVEV (reference sequence). This CDR3 has 15 amino acids. CDR3 protein: CASSSWDFISYEQYF. For the CDR3, the DNA is TGTGCCAGCAGTTCTTGGGACTTCATTTCCTACGAGCAGTACTTC.

This chain links TRBV18 with TRBJ1-1; D might be TRBD1 (6 bases). The CDR3 covers 20 residues. Trimming cost V 3 bases and J 3 bases, with 29 bases left between them. Germline CDR1 and CDR2: KGHSH and LQKENI. The CDR3 is CASSPRQKATGLVLDTEAFF. The CDR3 nucleotides are TGTGCCAGCTCACCGAGACAAAAAGCAACAGGGTTAGTTTTGGACACTGAAGCTTTCTTT.

The chain links TRBV11-3 to TRBJ2-3; TRBD2 is a possible D gene (7 bases). Looked up from germline, CDR1 is SGHNT and CDR2 is YENEEA. Trimming removed 5 bases from V and 1 base from J, with 22 bases in between. The CDR3 has 18 residues. In nucleotides, the CDR3 is TGTGCCAGCAGCCCTGGGGTCCGGGGGGCCTGGGGCACAGATACGCAGTATTTT. Translated: CASSPGVRGAWGTDTQYF.

The chain carries TRBV30 and TRBJ1-6; TRBD1 might be the D (6 bases). The CDR3 is 13 amino acids. Germline V gene lookup returns CDR1 GTSNPN and CDR2 SVGIG (reference sequence). The ends were cut back, 3 bases at V and 6 bases at J, with 9 bases in the middle. This CDR3 is CAWRPGVNSPLHF. DNA for the CDR3: TGTGCCTGGAGACCAGGGGTTAATTCACCCCTCCACTTT.

The CDR3 sequence: CASSPPRGQDYGYTF. CDR3 nucleotide sequence: TGCGCCAGCAGCCCCCCCAGAGGACAAGACTATGGCTACACCTTC. This chain links TRBV5-1 with TRBJ1-2, with a possible D match to TRBD1 (5 bases). Germline CDR1 reads SGHRS; CDR2 reads YFSETQ. Trimming took 4 bases from V and 3 from J, leaving 16 bases between them. The CDR3 loop spans 15 amino acids.

V usage is TRBV11-2 and J usage is TRBJ1-5; D gene unclear. This CDR3 spans 15 amino acids. Trimming shortened V by 5 bases and J by 2 bases, and 13 bases separated the two germline ends. The germline gives CDR1 SGHAT, CDR2 FQNNGV. CDR3 in amino acids: CASSPLGSGNQPQHF. CDR3 sequence (DNA): TGTGCCAGCAGCCCCCTGGGTAGCGGCAATCAGCCCCAGCATTTT. Full variable domain (remainder filled in from reference TRBV11-2 and TRBJ1-5): EAGVAQSPRYKIIEKRQSVAFWCNPISGHATLYWYQQILGQGPKLLIQFQNNGVVDDSQLPKDRFSAERLKGVDSTLKIQPAKLEDSAVYLCASSPLGSGNQPQHFGDGTRLSIL.

This clone appeared once. The chain uses TRBV6-5 and TRBJ1-5; D unresolved. The CDR3 covers 13 residues. Per the germline V gene, CDR1 is MNHEY and CDR2 is SVGAGI. V lost 2 bases and J 4 bases, leaving 6 bases between the germline ends. CDR3 coding DNA: TGTGCCAGCAGTTACCGAGAGAATCAGCCCCAGCATTTT. This translates into CASSYRENQPQHF.

The chain is built from TRBV9 and TRBJ2-7; D perhaps matches TRBD1 (5 bases). CDR1 SGDLS and CDR2 YYNGEE come from the germline V gene. The CDR3 length is 13 residues. Trimming shortened V by 0 bases and J by 1 base, and 5 bases separated the two germline ends. The CDR3: CASSVGQSYEQYF. The CDR3 DNA is TGTGCCAGCAGCGTAGGACAGTCCTACGAGCAGTACTTC.

This chain joins TRBV5-6 and TRBJ1-1; 7 bases align to TRBD1. The CDR3 totals 13 residues. V shed 3 bases, J shed 6 bases, and the junction held 5 bases outside the gene matches. Germline-derived CDR1 and CDR2 are SGHDT and YYEEEE. The CDR3: CASSSPQGAEAFF. In DNA, the CDR3 is TGTGCCAGCAGCTCCCCCCAGGGGGCTGAAGCTTTCTTT.

The J gene is TRBJ1-1, the V gene TRBV7-2; 7 bases map to TRBD1. V lost 5 bases to trimming and J lost 0 bases; unmatched junction nucleotides: 6. This CDR3 comprises 15 residues. Germline V gene sequence: CDR1 SGHTA, CDR2 FQGNSA. In DNA, the CDR3 is TGTGCCAGCAGCCTACAGGGGATCATGAACACTGAAGCTTTCTTT. Its protein is CASSLQGIMNTEAFF.

This chain connects TRBV28 to TRBJ1-4, with a tentative D call TRBD1 (6 bases). From germline, CDR1 is MDHEN and CDR2 SYDVKM. Deletions cut 6 bases from V and 5 bases from J, with 16 bases between. The CDR3 is 15 residues long. The CDR3 region is CASSLTGRWNEKLFF. The CDR3 region has the DNA TGTGCCAGCAGCCTTACAGGGCGTTGGAATGAAAAACTGTTTTTT.

The chain recombines TRBV2 with TRBJ2-7; D is ambiguous. Looked up from germline, CDR1 is SNHLY and CDR2 is FYNNEI. V lost 0 bases, J lost 4 bases, and 4 bases lay in between. This CDR3 comprises 12 residues. The CDR3 DNA reads TGTGCCAGCAGTGAAGCACGGTACGAGCAGTACTTC. As protein: CASSEARYEQYF.

This rearrangement joins TRBV4-1 to TRBJ1-2; 7 bases align to TRBD1. V lost 4 bases, J lost 4 bases, and 12 bases stayed unmatched. This CDR3 is built from 16 residues. Germline CDR1 is MGHRA and CDR2 is YSYEKL. The CDR3 DNA reads TGCGCCAGCAGCCCAAGAGGACAGGCTGGGGGCTATGGCTACACCTTC. It specifies CASSPRGQAGGYGYTF.

This clone was seen a handful of times. The chain links TRBV12-3 or TRBV12-4 to TRBJ1-2, with D tentatively TRBD1 (6 bases). The CDR3 sequence is 13 residues long. V gave up 8 bases and J gave up 2 bases, with 12 bases separating them. The chain's CDR3 is CASSQGINYGYTF. The CDR3 DNA reads TGTGCCAGCTCGCAGGGGATAAACTATGGCTACACCTTC.

This clone has just one count. This sample includes further DNA sequences coding for the same CDR3. The chain recombines TRBV6-5 with TRBJ1-2; TRBD1 matches at 8 bases. The CDR3 consists of 13 residues. Trimming at V came to 6 bases and at J to 6 bases, leaving 6 bases not matched to a gene. In germline, CDR1 is MNHEY, CDR2 SVGAGI. Here the CDR3 reads CASSPQGADGYTF. As DNA, the CDR3 is TGTGCCAGCAGCCCGCAGGGGGCGGATGGCTACACCTTC.

The chain employs TRBV6-1 and TRBJ1-2; the match to TRBD1 covers 7 bases. The CDR3 runs to 13 residues. The junction had 9 bases not matched to a gene; V was cut back by 3 bases and J by 11 bases. Germline V gene lookup returns CDR1 MNHNS and CDR2 SASEGT. In nucleotides, the CDR3 is TGTGCCAGCAGTGAGATACAGGGGAGTGGATACACCTTC. The encoded protein is CASSEIQGSGYTF.

This rearrangement joins TRBV4-3 to TRBJ1-5, with D perhaps matching TRBD1 (5 bases). The CDR3 has 14 amino acids. V lost 5 bases and J lost 4, with 12 bases in between. Germline V gene data show CDR1 as LGHNA and CDR2 as YSLEER. CDR3 coding DNA: TGCGCCAGCAGCAAACAGGACCGGAATCAGCCCCAGCATTTT. Amino acid sequence: CASSKQDRNQPQHF.

The chain couples TRBV5-6 to TRBJ1-2; TRBD1 agrees at 9 bases. V lost 2 bases and J lost 4; bases outside the gene matches: 6. Germline assignment: CDR1 SGHDT and CDR2 YYEEEE. This CDR3 is built from 15 residues. CDR3 protein: CASSLATGGSYGYTF. In DNA form, the CDR3 reads TGTGCCAGCAGCTTAGCAACAGGGGGCTCCTATGGCTACACCTTC.

The chain uses TRBV5-1 and TRBJ2-5; 7 bases match TRBD2. This CDR3 region has 15 residues. The junction had 6 bases not matched to a gene; V was cut back by 2 bases and J by 2 bases. CDR1 SGHRS and CDR2 YFSETQ come from the germline V gene. The DNA of the CDR3 is TGCGCCAGCAGCTTCCCGACGGGGGGACAAGAGACCCAGTACTTC. This codes for CASSFPTGGQETQYF.